This T cell receptor beta chain was sequenced during a study of identical twins. TCRdb reprocessed the 5' RACE reads via MiXCR and lists one record per CDR3 protein. The repertoire holds over 600,000 distinct CDR3 sequences, with 21% as singletons. Germline-derived CDR1 and CDR2 are DFQATT and SNEGSKA (reference sequence). This CDR3 is 12 amino acids long. This clonotype has just a few counts. The junction shows a germline mismatch at one end, possibly a read error. Separately, the same data were catalogued under a study of T cells expressing NK-cell markers. That work states: NKG2C+ dominant clonotypes from 6 or 7 donors made up roughly 1.0-7.5% of CD8+ T cells.

This TCR derives from a woman aged 18-29 years in good health. This chain uses TRBV20-1 with TRBJ2-7; no firm D call. Sequenced sample: PBMCs. This CDR3 is CSASATPKLENF. The DNA for the CDR3 is TGCAGTGCTAGCGCGACTCCTAAATTGGAGAACTTC.